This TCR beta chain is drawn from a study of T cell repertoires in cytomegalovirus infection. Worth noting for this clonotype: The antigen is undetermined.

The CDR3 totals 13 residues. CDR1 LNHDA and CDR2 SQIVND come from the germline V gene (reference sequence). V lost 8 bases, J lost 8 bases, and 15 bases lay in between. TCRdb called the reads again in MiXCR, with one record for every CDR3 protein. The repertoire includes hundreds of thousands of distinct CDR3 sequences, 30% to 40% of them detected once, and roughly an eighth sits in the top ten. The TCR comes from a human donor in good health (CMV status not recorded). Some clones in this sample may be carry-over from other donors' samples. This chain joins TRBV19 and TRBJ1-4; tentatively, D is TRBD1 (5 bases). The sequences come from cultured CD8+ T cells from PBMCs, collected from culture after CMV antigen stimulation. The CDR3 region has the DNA TGTGCCAGTTGGGACCGAAATATAGAAAAACTGTTTTTT. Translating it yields CASWDRNIEKLFF.